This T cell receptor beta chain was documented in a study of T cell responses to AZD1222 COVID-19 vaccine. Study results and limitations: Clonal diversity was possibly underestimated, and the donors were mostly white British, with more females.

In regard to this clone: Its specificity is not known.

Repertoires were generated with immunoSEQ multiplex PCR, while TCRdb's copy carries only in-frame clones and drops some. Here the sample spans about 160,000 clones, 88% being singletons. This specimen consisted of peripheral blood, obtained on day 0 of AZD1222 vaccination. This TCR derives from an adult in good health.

CDR3 loop: CASSSKAVSMNTEAFF. The CDR3 region has the DNA TGTGCCAGCAGCTCGAAAGCGGTCTCCATGAACACTGAAGCTTTCTTT. J is TRBJ1-1 and V is TRBV7-2; D is unresolved. V lost 4 bases, J lost 0 bases, and 15 bases lay in between. There are 16 residues in the CDR3. Germline assignment: CDR1 SGHTA and CDR2 FQGNSA.